This passage covers 2 T cell receptor beta chains from one sample sequenced in a study of shared clonotypes between healthy human individuals. Repertoires were generated with immunoSEQ multiplex PCR, while TCRdb's copy carries only in-frame clones and drops some. This sample yields 150,000 to 200,000 clones, of which 66% are seen a single time; roughly a tenth belongs to the top ten. The material sequenced was memory CD4+ T cells sorted from blood. The subset was: CD45RA-negative fraction. The receptor set was obtained from a man younger than 45 in good health.

The chain carries TRBV7-2 and TRBJ2-7; 12 positions agree with TRBD2. This CDR3 contains 15 residues. CDR1 and CDR2 (germline): SGHTA, FQGNSA. Trimming at V came to 3 bases and at J to 4 bases, leaving 4 bases not matched to a gene. CDR3 protein: CASSLTGTSGYEQYF. The CDR3 nucleotides read TGTGCCAGCAGCTTGACCGGGACTAGCGGGTACGAGCAGTACTTC.

This rearrangement joins TRBV18 to TRBJ2-3; D gene uncertain. This CDR3 contains 16 residues. The ends were cut back, 0 bases at V and 0 bases at J, with 10 bases in the middle. Germline V gene data show CDR1 as KGHSH and CDR2 as LQKENI. This CDR3 is CASSPPDGTSTDTQYF. DNA for the CDR3: TGTGCCAGCTCACCACCGGACGGTACTAGCACAGATACGCAGTATTTT. The full variable domain, its missing parts supplied by reference TRBV18 and TRBJ2-3, is NAGVMQNPRHLVRRRGQEARLRCSPMKGHSHVYWYRQLPEEGLKFMVYLQKENIIDESGMPKERFSAEFPKEGPSILRIQQVVRGDSAAYFCASSPPDGTSTDTQYFGPGTRLTVL.